The entry that follows covers one T cell receptor (beta chain) sequence. Its antigen is currently unknown. This sample was taken from a study of identical twins. Study observations and caveats: When twins shared out-of-frame alpha sequences, those sequences had excess low generation probability. Because invariant MAIT and iNKT cells could be present, zero-insertion analyses could be partly confounded.

One entry per CDR3 protein results from TCRdb running MiXCR on the 5' RACE reads. This repertoire shows over 200,000 distinct CDR3 sequences, over 5% found once; its top ten account for 13% to 15%. This CDR3 spans 20 amino acids. From germline, CDR1 is MNHEY and CDR2 SVGEGT. J lost 0 bases, V lost 0 bases, and 11 bases had no gene match. The same sample was also used in a study of T cells expressing NK-cell markers. As reported in that work: Of eight sequenced donors, seven were HCMV-seropositive and one HCMV-seronegative. Of CD8+ T cells, 1.0-7.0% belonged to dominant NKG2C+ clonotypes in five to seven donors.

The sequenced material came from CD8+ T cells sorted from blood. The clonotype was recovered from a woman younger than 35 in good health. V and J are TRBV6-2 or TRBV6-3 and TRBJ2-3; 11 nucleotides match TRBD2. Written as DNA, the CDR3 is TGTGCCAGCAGTTACTCAAAAACGGGACTAGCGGATTCTAGCACAGATACGCAGTATTTT. As protein: CASSYSKTGLADSSTDTQYF.